What follows are 14 T cell receptor beta chains derived from one specimen sequenced in a study of cytomegalovirus exposure and HLA in healthy donors. The PCR ran on 60 Vbeta and 13 Jbeta primers. Repertoires were generated with immunoSEQ multiplex PCR, while TCRdb's copy carries only in-frame clones and drops some. The profile covers about 140,000 clones, with 70% to 80% appearing a single time and about 3.1% taken by the ten largest. Sequencing was performed on PBMCs. These receptors originate from a female donor in good health and CMV-seronegative.

The rearrangement links TRBV5-1 to TRBJ2-3, with D possibly being TRBD2 (5 bases). Germline assignment: CDR1 SGHRS and CDR2 YFSETQ. CDR3 length: 17 amino acids. Deletions cut 0 bases from V and 1 base from J, with 15 bases between. The CDR3, as DNA: TGCGCCAGCAGCTTGGTCCTGCTAGCTACCCGCACAGATACGCAGTATTTT. Translated, it gives CASSLVLLATRTDTQYF. The whole variable domain, filled in from reference TRBV5-1 and TRBJ2-3, reads KAGVTQTPRYLIKTRGQQVTLSCSPISGHRSVSWYQQTPGQGLQFLFEYFSETQRNKGNFPGRFSGRQFSNSRSEMNVSTLELGDSALYLCASSLVLLATRTDTQYFGPGTRLTVL.

V usage is TRBV18 and J usage is TRBJ1-3; 7 bases are shared with TRBD1. Germline V gene sequence: CDR1 KGHSH, CDR2 LQKENI. CDR3 length: 16 residues. Trimming at V came to 3 bases and at J to 0 bases, leaving 5 bases not matched to a gene. CDR3 DNA sequence: TGTGCCAGCTCACCTTACCGGGACAGCTCTGGAAACACCATATATTTT. Translation: CASSPYRDSSGNTIYF.

This chain uses TRBV19 with TRBJ2-1, with 10 bases matching TRBD1. V was clipped by 3 bases and J by 8 bases; unmatched bases: 7. Germline-derived CDR1 and CDR2 are LNHDA and SQIVND (reference sequence). The length of the CDR3 is 15 residues. The CDR3 sequence is CASSIGQGVLHEQFF. Here the CDR3 DNA reads TGTGCCAGTAGTATCGGACAGGGGGTACTTCATGAGCAGTTCTTC.

The rearrangement links TRBV7-2 to TRBJ2-2; the match to TRBD1 covers 7 bases. The germline CDR1 and CDR2 sequences are SGHTA and FQGNSA. V lost 5 bases to trimming and J lost 3 bases; unmatched junction nucleotides: 9. The CDR3 totals 16 residues. In DNA form, the CDR3 reads TGTGCCAGCAGCACCACGACAGGGAGTGACACCGGGGAGCTGTTTTTT. Its protein is CASSTTTGSDTGELFF.

V and J are TRBV27 and TRBJ2-7; 9 nucleotides agree with TRBD2. J was trimmed by 5 bases and V by 4 bases; bases with no gene match: 9. This CDR3 has 15 residues. From germline, CDR1 is MNHEY and CDR2 SMNVEV (reference sequence). This CDR3 is CASSYGLAGVNEQYF. The CDR3 DNA reads as TGTGCCAGCAGTTACGGTTTAGCGGGGGTAAACGAGCAGTACTTC.

This chain connects TRBV18 to TRBJ1-1, with TRBD1 as a possible D gene (6 bases). Germline assignment: CDR1 KGHSH and CDR2 LQKENI. The CDR3 has 14 amino acids. The V and J ends lost 0 bases and 5 bases respectively, with 10 bases between them. CDR3 sequence reads: CASSPPPTGTEAFF. DNA of the CDR3: TGTGCCAGCTCACCACCTCCCACAGGGACTGAAGCTTTCTTT.

The chain carries TRBV6-5 and TRBJ2-1; possibly TRBD1 for D (6 bases). The CDR3 spans 12 residues. V was cut by 2 bases and J by 8 bases, with 7 bases left in between. Germline V CDR1 and CDR2: MNHEY, SVGAGI. The CDR3: CASSYAGDEQFF. CDR3 DNA sequence: TGTGCCAGCAGTTACGCAGGGGATGAGCAGTTCTTC.

This chain links TRBV19 with TRBJ1-2, with 7 bases aligning to TRBD1. With 4 bases clipped from V and 8 bases from J, the junction kept 4 bases outside the gene matches. From germline, CDR1 is LNHDA and CDR2 SQIVND (reference sequence). The CDR3 has 12 amino acids. The CDR3 coding sequence is TGTGCCAGTAGTACCGACAGGGAAGGCTACACCTTC. Its translation: CASSTDREGYTF.

The rearrangement links TRBV9 to TRBJ1-1; 7 bases match TRBD1. This CDR3 has 13 amino acids. J gave up 3 bases and V 4 bases, and 3 bases lay outside the gene matches. CDR1 and CDR2 from the germline V gene are SGDLS and YYNGEE. For the CDR3, the DNA is TGTGCCAGCAGCACAGGGGCTTACACTGAAGCTTTCTTT. This gives the protein CASSTGAYTEAFF.

The V and J genes are TRBV7-2 and TRBJ2-1; 7 bases fit TRBD1. The germline gives CDR1 SGHTA, CDR2 FQGNSA. The CDR3 consists of 14 residues. The V segment lost 3 bases and the J segment 6 bases; nucleotides outside the gene matches: 5. The CDR3 nucleotides are TGTGCCAGCAGCTTTGTACAGGGGAGCAATGAGCAGTTCTTC. Translating it yields CASSFVQGSNEQFF.

The chain joins TRBV9 to TRBJ2-7; D is possibly TRBD1 (5 bases). The CDR3 sequence is 14 residues long. Trimming took 0 bases from V and 3 from J, leaving 10 bases between them. Germline loops: CDR1 SGDLS, CDR2 YYNGEE. This chain's CDR3 is CASSVEGAFYEQYF. CDR3 coding DNA: TGTGCCAGCAGCGTAGAAGGGGCCTTCTACGAGCAGTACTTC.

CDR3: CASSASGGSYNEQFF. In DNA form, the CDR3 reads TGTGCCAGCAGCGCTAGCGGGGGGTCCTACAATGAGCAGTTCTTC. The chain carries TRBV9 and TRBJ2-1; 11 bases line up with TRBD2. The CDR3 has 15 residues. V shed 3 bases and J 1 base; nucleotides not matched to a gene: 0. Germline V gives CDR1 SGDLS, CDR2 YYNGEE.

This clone has a handful of counts. V usage is TRBV11-2 and J usage is TRBJ2-5, with D possibly TRBD1 on 5 matching bases. The CDR3 is 14 amino acids. Germline V lookup: CDR1 SGHAT, CDR2 FQNNGV. Between the trimmed V and J ends, which lost 4 bases and 4 bases, there was a span of 13 bases. CDR3 sequence: CASSSAVGVETQYF. In DNA, the CDR3 is TGTGCCAGCAGCTCCGCGGTAGGGGTAGAGACCCAGTACTTC.

There are a few counts of this clone. The CDR3 loop is CASSSASGASYEQYF. The CDR3 nucleotides are TGTGCCAGCAGCTCAGCTAGCGGAGCCTCCTACGAGCAGTACTTC. This chain joins TRBV7-9 and TRBJ2-7, with 7 bases aligning to TRBD2. This CDR3 region has 15 residues. V gave up 4 bases and J gave up 0 bases; unmatched junction bases: 6. Looked up from germline, CDR1 is SEHNR and CDR2 is FQNEAQ (reference sequence).